This T cell receptor beta chain was observed in a study of CD4 and CD8 cells across lung adenocarcinoma regions. TCRdb analysed the PCR reads with MiXCR anew, one entry per CDR3 protein. The profile covers under 20,000 distinct CDR3 sequences, with 46% appearing a single time and roughly 18% taken by the ten largest. Trimming pared 6 bases from V and 13 bases from J, leaving 22 bases between. Germline CDR1 reads WSHSY; CDR2 reads SAAADI. The CDR3 loop spans 14 amino acids. Donors had localized lung adenocarcinoma, a non-small cell lung cancer. The V gene is TRBV10-2, the J gene TRBJ2-4, with D perhaps matching TRBD1 or TRBD2 (6 bases each). Sequencing input: CD4+ T cells from the margin of a lung tumor. The origin of this receptor is a male donor with lung adenocarcinoma. The CD4 and CD8 labels of this study may be unreliable. Here the CDR3 DNA reads TGCGCCAGCAGGGGGCTGGGGGGCACAGATATGCAGTACTTC. Translating it yields CASRGLGGTDMQYF.